This T cell receptor beta chain emerged from a study of control samples from healthy donors and cancer patients. The CDR3 has 14 residues. CDR1 is SGHRS, CDR2 YFSETQ, per germline. V was clipped by 8 bases and J by 5 bases, with 17 bases between them. TCRdb keeps only in-frame clones here, not all; method: immunoSEQ multiplex PCR. Of approximately 100,000 clones in the sample, roughly 86% are singletons; the top ten hold more than 1.5%. To note about this clone: Within the sample, other DNA sequences also encode this same CDR3.

Sequenced material: blood. The sequence was obtained from a man between 60 and 75 years old in good health. J is TRBJ1-5 and V is TRBV5-1; D might be TRBD1 (6 bases). CDR3 residues: CASSAGGGDQPQHF. In nucleotides, the CDR3 is TGCGCCAGTTCGGCGGGAGGGGGAGATCAGCCCCAGCATTTT.